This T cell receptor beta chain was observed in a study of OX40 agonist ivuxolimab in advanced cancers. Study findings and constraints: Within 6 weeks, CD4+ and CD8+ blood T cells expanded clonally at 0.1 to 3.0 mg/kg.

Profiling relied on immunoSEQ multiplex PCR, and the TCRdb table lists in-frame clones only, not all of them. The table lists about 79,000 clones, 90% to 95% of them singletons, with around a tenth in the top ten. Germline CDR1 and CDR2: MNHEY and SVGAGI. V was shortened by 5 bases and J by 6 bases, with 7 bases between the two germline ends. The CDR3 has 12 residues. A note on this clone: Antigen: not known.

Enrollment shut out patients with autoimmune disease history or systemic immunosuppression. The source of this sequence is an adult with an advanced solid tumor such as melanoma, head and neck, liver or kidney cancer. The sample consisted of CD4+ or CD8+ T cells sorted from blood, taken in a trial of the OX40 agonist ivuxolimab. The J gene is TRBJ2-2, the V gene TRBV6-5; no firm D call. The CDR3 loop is CASSPTSGELFF. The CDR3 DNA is TGTGCCAGCAGTCCTACTTCCGGGGAGCTGTTTTTT.